These 10 T cell receptor beta chains were sequenced from one sample in a study of control samples from healthy donors and cancer patients. TCRdb keeps only in-frame clones here, not all; method: immunoSEQ multiplex PCR. The table includes about 51,000 clones, about 80% detected once. Sequencing input: blood. These receptors were collected from a man between 65 and 85 years old in good health.

The DNA of the CDR3 is TGTGCCAGCAGTTTAACCCCGGGACAAACTAATTACGAGCAGTACTTC. This sequence encodes CASSLTPGQTNYEQYF. The chain is built from TRBV28 and TRBJ2-7, with D maybe TRBD1 (6 bases). The CDR3 consists of 16 residues. Germline CDR1 and CDR2: MDHEN and SYDVKM. With 2 bases removed from V and 4 bases from J, the gap between germline ends came to 18 bases.

This chain connects TRBV24-1 to TRBJ2-6, with a tentative D call TRBD2 (6 bases). With 9 bases removed from V and 0 bases from J, the gap between germline ends came to 17 bases. Germline V gene sequence: CDR1 KGHDR, CDR2 SFDVKD. The CDR3 length is 17 residues. As DNA, the CDR3 is TGTGCCACCTCCTCGGGACTCACGAGCTCTGGGGCCAACGTCCTGACTTTC. It codes for CATSSGLTSSGANVLTF.

The rearrangement joins TRBV18 to TRBJ1-6; tentatively, D is TRBD1 (5 bases). The CDR3 spans 15 residues. In germline, CDR1 is KGHSH, CDR2 LQKENI. The germline V and J ends were trimmed by 2 bases and 14 bases, with 19 bases remaining between them. CDR3: CASSPTGTLYPSLHF. In nucleotides, the CDR3 is TGTGCCAGCTCACCAACCGGGACGCTATACCCATCCCTCCACTTT.

This clone was seen more than once but under ten times. V is TRBV11-2 and J is TRBJ2-7, with 7 positions matching TRBD1. This CDR3 is 14 amino acids long. Germline V gene data show CDR1 as SGHAT and CDR2 as FQNNGV. The V segment lost 5 bases and the J segment 5 bases; nucleotides outside the gene matches: 9. DNA of the CDR3: TGTGCCAGCAGCAAGGGGACAGAAGCCAACGAGCAGTACTTC. This gives the protein CASSKGTEANEQYF.

V usage is TRBV6-5 and J usage is TRBJ2-7; a possible D gene is TRBD1 (6 bases). The CDR3 length is 15 residues. Looked up from germline, CDR1 is MNHEY and CDR2 is SVGAGI. Trimming took 7 bases from V and 0 from J, leaving 16 bases between them. The CDR3 here is CASKYIVDSSYEQYF. Here the CDR3 DNA reads TGTGCCAGCAAATATATAGTGGACAGCTCCTACGAGCAGTACTTC.

The CDR3 coding sequence is TGTGCCACCAGCAGAGGCAACCCCTTCTCCTACGAGCAGTACTTC. It encodes CATSRGNPFSYEQYF. The rearrangement links TRBV15 to TRBJ2-7, with unresolved D. V dropped 1 base and J dropped 0 bases, with 10 bases sitting between them. Germline assignment: CDR1 LNHNV and CDR2 YYDKDF (reference sequence). The CDR3 loop spans 15 amino acids.

This clone turned up a few times. J is TRBJ1-5 and V is TRBV27; 7 nucleotides agree with TRBD1. V was clipped by 6 bases and J by 2 bases; unmatched bases: 7. CDR3 length: 15 amino acids. The V gene's germline CDR1 is MNHEY and CDR2 SMNVEV (reference sequence). For the CDR3, the DNA is TGTGCCAGCAGGGGACAGTTGATTGGCAATCAGCCCCAGCATTTT. This translates into CASRGQLIGNQPQHF.

The J gene is TRBJ1-2, the V gene TRBV5-4; 7 nucleotides match TRBD1. J gave up 1 base and V 2 bases, and 5 bases lay outside the gene matches. From germline, CDR1 is SGHNT and CDR2 YYREEE (reference sequence). The length of the CDR3 is 15 residues. The CDR3 DNA reads as TGTGCCAGCAGCTTTGGACAGGACGTTAACTATGGCTACACCTTC. Translating it yields CASSFGQDVNYGYTF.

The gene calls are TRBV7-9 and TRBJ2-1; a weak D match, TRBD2 (5 bases). There are 14 residues in the CDR3. Germline values: CDR1 SEHNR, CDR2 FQNEAQ (reference sequence). V was trimmed by 0 bases and J by 15 bases, leaving 18 bases between them. The CDR3 nucleotides are TGTGCCAGCAGCTTAGCTAACACGGGGTTCCGTTGGTTCTTC. It translates to CASSLANTGFRWFF.

By share of the sample, this clone is medium-sized (0.01 to 0.1%). The chain uses TRBV6-6 and TRBJ1-1; TRBD1 matches at 11 bases. CDR1 is MNHNY and CDR2 is SVGAGI in the germline V gene (reference sequence). This CDR3 is built from 14 residues. V dropped 7 bases and J dropped 6; count of bases not matched to a gene: 7. CDR3 sequence reads: CASTLRDRGSEAFF. In DNA form, the CDR3 reads TGTGCCAGCACCTTACGGGACAGGGGGTCTGAAGCTTTCTTT.